This T cell receptor (beta chain) was identified during a study of human T cells and chemical hapten exposure. This CDR3 has 16 amino acids. Germline assignment: CDR1 SGDLS and CDR2 YYNGEE. V was pared by 4 bases and J by 4 bases, with 11 bases of the junction left unmatched. Described time point: patch test 1, 2 weeks after DPC sensitization. Treatment meaning: therapeutic diphenylcyclopropenone sensitization with weekly scalp DPC. This clonotype was counted ten times or more. Using its own MiXCR run on the RACE reads, TCRdb lists one record per CDR3 protein. Of nearly 350,000 distinct CDR3 sequences listed, under 9% are singletons.

This sequence was found in a woman aged 18-30 years with alopecia areata. Some clones in this sample may be carry-over from other donors' samples. This chain uses TRBV9 with TRBJ2-5; the match to TRBD1 covers 9 bases. This sample comprised whole blood, obtained in connection with sensitization to the hapten diphenylcyclopropenone (DPC). The CDR3 spells CASSQSSGQGRETQYF. CDR3 DNA: TGTGCCAGCAGCCAATCCTCCGGACAGGGGAGAGAGACCCAGTACTTC.